The clone carrying this T cell receptor (beta chain) was observed a single time. The data were obtained in a study of OX40 agonist ivuxolimab in advanced cancers. The CDR3 length is 17 residues. Looked up from germline, CDR1 is MGHRA and CDR2 is YSYEKL. V shed 0 bases, J shed 3 bases, and the junction held 5 bases outside the gene matches. TCRdb's copy holds only in-frame clones and misses some; the assay was immunoSEQ multiplex PCR. The sample has fewer than 85,000 clones, 92% seen once. The source of this sequence is an adult with an advanced solid tumor such as melanoma, head and neck, liver or kidney cancer. The starting material was CD4+ or CD8+ T cells sorted from blood, obtained in a trial of the OX40 agonist ivuxolimab. The V and J genes are TRBV4-1 and TRBJ2-3, with 11 bases fitting TRBD2. The CDR3 nucleotides are TGCGCCAGCAGCCAAGACACTAGCGGGAGAGGGACAGATACGCAGTATTTT. It yields the protein CASSQDTSGRGTDTQYF.